This record covers a single T cell receptor beta chain. The entry originates in a study of blood T cell repertoires in COVID-19. Overall study: T cells, B-cell-depleted T cells, or PBMCs supplied cDNA or gDNA.

The V gene's germline CDR1 is SQVTM and CDR2 ANQGSEA. Trimming removed 8 bases at V and 0 bases at J, with 11 bases between. The CDR3 covers 12 residues. Here immunoSEQ multiplex PCR was the method, and the copy in TCRdb shows in-frame clones only, minus some. This sample has more than 65,000 clones, with over 75% found just once. This sequence originates from a man over 45 with active COVID-19. Input material: peripheral blood. The chain employs TRBV29-1 and TRBJ2-7; perhaps TRBD1 as D (6 bases). The CDR3 is CSYTGNSYEQYF. The CDR3 coding sequence is TGCAGCTATACAGGGAACTCCTACGAGCAGTACTTC.